This T cell receptor (beta chain) came from a study of T cell responses to AZD1222 COVID-19 vaccine. Study findings and constraints: Spike-specific TCR breadth and depth went up after people got two AZD1222 doses.

TCRdb keeps only in-frame clones here, not all; method: immunoSEQ multiplex PCR. The sample shows some 180,000 clones, around 90% of them seen only once. With 0 bases removed from V and 0 bases from J, the gap between germline ends came to 11 bases. CDR1 and CDR2 from the germline V gene are SQVTM and ANQGSEA. The CDR3 has 15 residues. Comments on this clone: The antigen is not known.

This clonotype originated in an adult who received the AZD1222 COVID-19 vaccine. This chain connects TRBV29-1 to TRBJ1-1, with D unresolved. Here the sequenced sample was peripheral blood, taken 28 days after the second AZD1222 dose. The chain's CDR3 is CSVEDPDTMNTEAFF. CDR3 nucleotides: TGCAGCGTTGAAGACCCCGACACCATGAACACTGAAGCTTTCTTT.